Listed below are T cell receptor beta chains from one sample, sequenced in a study of T cells after yellow fever vaccination. TCRdb processed the 5' RACE reads anew with MiXCR; each CDR3 protein has one entry. The table lists about 430,000 distinct CDR3 sequences, around 19% of them singletons. This material consisted of PBMCs, taken before the yellow fever booster vaccination. These receptor sequences come from a man between 18 and 29 years old who received the YFV17D yellow fever vaccine. Each CDR3 is given with its conserved first and last residue. D genes are given only for firm matches. Not all rows give a size; the values are once, few, many and, for expanded clones, a class.

cdr3_nt: TGTGCCAGTAAGTCCAGGGGGCGCGGGACGAACACTGAAGCTTTCTTT
cdr3_aa: CASKSRGRGTNTEAFF
clone_size: -
j_call: TRBJ1-1
v_call: TRBV19
d_call: TRBD1

cdr3_nt: TGCGCCAGCAGGACAGGGAATGGCTACACCTTC
cdr3_aa: CASRTGNGYTF
clone_size: many
j_call: TRBJ1-2
v_call: TRBV5-1
d_call: TRBD1

cdr3_nt: TGTGCCAGCAGCTCCCACGGCGAGGGGAGGCAAGGCTACACCTTC
cdr3_aa: CASSSHGEGRQGYTF
clone_size: few
j_call: TRBJ1-2
v_call: TRBV7-2
d_call: -

cdr3_nt: TGCAGCGTTGAATACTTTAACTATGGCTACACCTTC
cdr3_aa: CSVEYFNYGYTF
clone_size: -
j_call: TRBJ1-2
v_call: TRBV29-1
d_call: -

cdr3_nt: TGTGCCAGCAGTCAGACTAGCGGTAAAAACATTCAGTACTTC
cdr3_aa: CASSQTSGKNIQYF
clone_size: -
j_call: TRBJ2-4
v_call: TRBV3-1
d_call: TRBD2

cdr3_nt: TGTGCCAGCAGTGCCCCTGATGAGCAGTTCTTC
cdr3_aa: CASSAPDEQFF
clone_size: few
j_call: TRBJ2-1
v_call: TRBV25-1
d_call: -

cdr3_nt: TGCGCCAGCAGCTCGGGGGGAGAGACCCAGTACTTC
cdr3_aa: CASSSGGETQYF
clone_size: many
j_call: TRBJ2-5
v_call: TRBV5-1
d_call: TRBD2

cdr3_nt: TGTGCCAGCAGCCAAGATTGGGGGACTAGTCTTAAGGCCCAGTACTTC
cdr3_aa: CASSQDWGTSLKAQYF
clone_size: -
j_call: TRBJ2-5
v_call: TRBV4-2
d_call: TRBD2

cdr3_nt: TGTGCCAGCAGCTGGGAAAACGAAAAACTGTTTTTT
cdr3_aa: CASSWENEKLFF
clone_size: -
j_call: TRBJ1-4
v_call: TRBV11-2
d_call: -

cdr3_nt: TGTGCTAGTGGAAACTCTCACGGGACGGTTGTCTACAATGAGCAGTTCTTC
cdr3_aa: CASGNSHGTVVYNEQFF
clone_size: -
j_call: TRBJ2-1
v_call: TRBV12-5
d_call: -

cdr3_nt: TGTGCCAGCAGCCAAGAGAGGGGTGAAAAACTGTTTTTT
cdr3_aa: CASSQERGEKLFF
clone_size: -
j_call: TRBJ1-4
v_call: TRBV4-2
d_call: -

cdr3_nt: TGCGCCAGCAGCCAAGACCCCTATGGCTACACCTTC
cdr3_aa: CASSQDPYGYTF
clone_size: few
j_call: TRBJ1-2
v_call: TRBV5-1
d_call: -

cdr3_nt: TGCGCCAGCAAGCGGGGAAACACCATATATTTT
cdr3_aa: CASKRGNTIYF
clone_size: few
j_call: TRBJ1-3
v_call: TRBV10-1
d_call: -

cdr3_nt: TGTGCCAGCACCGAAGGGGGGACTTCGGTTAATCAGCCCCAGCATTTT
cdr3_aa: CASTEGGTSVNQPQHF
clone_size: few
j_call: TRBJ1-5
v_call: TRBV12-3/TRBV12-4
d_call: -

cdr3_nt: TGTGCCCGCAGCCGGACTAACGACACAGATACGCAGTATTTT
cdr3_aa: CARSRTNDTDTQYF
clone_size: -
j_call: TRBJ2-3
v_call: TRBV27
d_call: -

cdr3_nt: TGTGCCAGCAGCTTACGAAGCGGGGGACCGAACACCGGGGAGCTGTTTTTT
cdr3_aa: CASSLRSGGPNTGELFF
clone_size: few
j_call: TRBJ2-2
v_call: TRBV11-2
d_call: TRBD2

cdr3_nt: TGCGCCAGCAGCCGACAGGGGAGAGATGAAAAACTGTTTTTT
cdr3_aa: CASSRQGRDEKLFF
clone_size: -
j_call: TRBJ1-4
v_call: TRBV5-1
d_call: TRBD1

cdr3_nt: TGTGCCAGCAGCTTCTGGGATACGCAGTATTTT
cdr3_aa: CASSFWDTQYF
clone_size: many
j_call: TRBJ2-3
v_call: TRBV11-2
d_call: -

cdr3_nt: TGTGCCATCAGTGTTCAGGAGACCCAGTACTTC
cdr3_aa: CAISVQETQYF
clone_size: few
j_call: TRBJ2-5
v_call: TRBV10-3
d_call: -

cdr3_nt: TGTGCCAGCAGTTTAGCGTTTCGGTCCCCGACAGGGGGCAGTGAAAAACTGTTTTTT
cdr3_aa: CASSLAFRSPTGGSEKLFF
clone_size: -
j_call: TRBJ1-4
v_call: TRBV12-3/TRBV12-4
d_call: TRBD1

cdr3_nt: TGTGCCAGCAGGGAGCAAAACACAGATACGCAGTATTTT
cdr3_aa: CASREQNTDTQYF
clone_size: -
j_call: TRBJ2-3
v_call: TRBV27
d_call: -

cdr3_nt: TGCAGCGTCACGACAGGGACTGCCGCCTACAATGAGCAGTTCTTC
cdr3_aa: CSVTTGTAAYNEQFF
clone_size: few
j_call: TRBJ2-1
v_call: TRBV29-1
d_call: -

cdr3_nt: TGCAGTGCTATGGCAACGGGGAACACTGAAGCTTTCTTT
cdr3_aa: CSAMATGNTEAFF
clone_size: -
j_call: TRBJ1-1
v_call: TRBV20-1
d_call: -

cdr3_nt: TGCAGCGTTGAGAAGGGCGACTATGGCTACACCTTC
cdr3_aa: CSVEKGDYGYTF
clone_size: -
j_call: TRBJ1-2
v_call: TRBV29-1
d_call: -

cdr3_nt: TGCAGCCCGGTAGCGGGGAGTTACAATGAGCAGTTCTTC
cdr3_aa: CSPVAGSYNEQFF
clone_size: -
j_call: TRBJ2-1
v_call: TRBV20-1
d_call: TRBD2

cdr3_nt: TGTGCCAGCAGTGACCCTCAAGGGGGGAATCAGCCCCAGCATTTT
cdr3_aa: CASSDPQGGNQPQHF
clone_size: few
j_call: TRBJ1-5
v_call: TRBV6-2/TRBV6-3
d_call: -

cdr3_nt: TGCGCCAGCAGCCAAGGACAGGGGGAGACCGGGGAGCTGTTTTTT
cdr3_aa: CASSQGQGETGELFF
clone_size: -
j_call: TRBJ2-2
v_call: TRBV4-3
d_call: TRBD1

cdr3_nt: TGTGCCAGCAGCTTAGTTCTGGGGGCTAGCTGGGAGACCCAGTACTTC
cdr3_aa: CASSLVLGASWETQYF
clone_size: few
j_call: TRBJ2-5
v_call: TRBV11-2
d_call: -

cdr3_nt: TGTGCCAGCAGCTTCACACCGGGACCAAGCAATGAGCAGTTCTTC
cdr3_aa: CASSFTPGPSNEQFF
clone_size: -
j_call: TRBJ2-1
v_call: TRBV7-3
d_call: -

cdr3_nt: TGCAGCGTACAGGGCAATGGGGCCAACGTCCTGACTTTC
cdr3_aa: CSVQGNGANVLTF
clone_size: -
j_call: TRBJ2-6
v_call: TRBV29-1
d_call: -

cdr3_nt: TGCAGTGCAGAAGGACTAGCGGGGGTGAGCACAGATACGCAGTATTTT
cdr3_aa: CSAEGLAGVSTDTQYF
clone_size: -
j_call: TRBJ2-3
v_call: TRBV20-1
d_call: TRBD2

cdr3_nt: TGTGCCACCTCGGGGACGGCTTGGCCCCAGCATTTT
cdr3_aa: CATSGTAWPQHF
clone_size: -
j_call: TRBJ1-5
v_call: TRBV28
d_call: -

cdr3_nt: TGTGCCAGCAGCCAACTAACGGGGGGGCTAAATGAAGCTTTCTTT
cdr3_aa: CASSQLTGGLNEAFF
clone_size: -
j_call: TRBJ1-1
v_call: TRBV14
d_call: -